These 31 T cell receptor beta chains were all obtained from the same sample, sequenced in a study of cytomegalovirus exposure and HLA in healthy donors. 60 Vbeta and 13 Jbeta primers were used in PCR. TCRdb's copy holds only in-frame clones and misses some; the assay was immunoSEQ multiplex PCR. The sample contains some 79,000 clones, less than 80% of which appear only once. The sample comprised PBMCs. These receptors all come from a woman aged 40 to 49 in good health and CMV-seropositive.

The rearrangement joins TRBV5-4 to TRBJ2-7, with D uncertain. Between the trimmed V and J ends, which lost 4 bases and 3 bases, there was a span of 14 bases. CDR3 size: 14 residues. Germline loops: CDR1 SGHNT, CDR2 YYREEE (reference sequence). The CDR3 nucleotides read TGTGCCAGCAGCAACGAAGAAAGCTTCTACGAGCAGTACTTC. Amino acid sequence: CASSNEESFYEQYF.

The chain links TRBV4-3 to TRBJ1-2; no definite D call. Per the germline V gene, CDR1 is LGHNA and CDR2 is YSLEER. This CDR3 region has 15 residues. Trimming cost V 1 base and J 4 bases, with 13 bases left between them. The CDR3 protein is CASSQVSNRPYGYTF. The CDR3, as DNA: TGCGCCAGCAGCCAAGTTAGTAACAGACCCTATGGCTACACCTTC.

This clone was detected a few times. This chain uses TRBV5-4 with TRBJ2-5; 8 bases match TRBD2. There are 14 residues in the CDR3. V lost 0 bases to trimming and J lost 5 bases; unmatched junction nucleotides: 3. Germline loops: CDR1 SGHNT, CDR2 YYREEE (reference sequence). This chain's CDR3 is CASSLAGGAETQYF. CDR3 nucleotides: TGTGCCAGCAGCTTGGCGGGGGGGGCCGAGACCCAGTACTTC.

The table lists this clone with a count of one. The V and J genes are TRBV2 and TRBJ2-7, with 11 bases lining up with TRBD2. Looked up from germline, CDR1 is SNHLY and CDR2 is FYNNEI. The CDR3 contains 17 residues. V trimming: 6 bases; J trimming: 3 bases; junction bases outside the gene matches: 13. CDR3 sequence reads: CASRGMPGGTSGYEQYF. DNA for the CDR3: TGTGCCAGCAGAGGAATGCCCGGGGGGACTAGCGGCTACGAGCAGTACTTC.

The chain links TRBV10-3 to TRBJ2-2; 11 bases are a match to TRBD2. CDR3 length: 16 amino acids. V dropped 6 bases and J dropped 1; count of bases not matched to a gene: 4. Germline V lookup: CDR1 ENHRY, CDR2 SYGVKD. CDR3 protein: CAIRGTSGRNTGELFF. The CDR3 region has the DNA TGTGCCATCAGGGGCACTAGCGGGAGGAACACCGGGGAGCTGTTTTTT.

This chain connects TRBV6-5 to TRBJ2-1; 9 bases line up with TRBD2. Germline V gene data show CDR1 as MNHEY and CDR2 as SVGAGI. Losses at the gene ends were 4 bases for V and 4 bases for J; bases not matched to a gene: 5. The CDR3 runs to 15 residues. CDR3 coding DNA: TGTGCCAGCAGTTTAGCGGGAGATGCGTACAATGAGCAGTTCTTC. Its protein product is CASSLAGDAYNEQFF.

The chain combines TRBV5-1 with TRBJ2-3; D gene uncertain. CDR1 is SGHRS and CDR2 is YFSETQ in the germline V gene. Trimming cost V 2 bases and J 2 bases, with 3 bases left between them. The CDR3 extends over 12 amino acids. CDR3 sequence: CASSFSTDTQYF. The CDR3 DNA is TGCGCCAGCAGCTTCTCCACAGATACGCAGTATTTT. Based on the CDR3 plus reference TRBV5-1 and TRBJ2-3, the full variable domain is KAGVTQTPRYLIKTRGQQVTLSCSPISGHRSVSWYQQTPGQGLQFLFEYFSETQRNKGNFPGRFSGRQFSNSRSEMNVSTLELGDSALYLCASSFSTDTQYFGPGTRLTVL.

This clone was seen a handful of times. The genes are TRBV28 and TRBJ1-1; D unclear. This CDR3 has 13 amino acids. CDR1 MDHEN and CDR2 SYDVKM come from the germline V gene. V lost 7 bases, J lost 6 bases, and 15 bases lay in between. This chain's CDR3 is CASTSGVLPEAFF. CDR3 coding DNA: TGTGCCAGCACCTCCGGGGTGCTGCCTGAAGCTTTCTTT.

This clone is a singleton in its sample. This rearrangement joins TRBV7-2 to TRBJ2-7; 7 nucleotides match TRBD1. Germline V gene data show CDR1 as SGHTA and CDR2 as FQGNSA. This CDR3 contains 13 residues. Germline trimming cut 4 bases from V and 9 bases from J; bases unmatched to any gene: 9. CDR3: CASSSTTGTVQYF. The CDR3 nucleotides are TGTGCCAGCAGCTCGACGACAGGGACGGTGCAGTACTTC.

The chain combines TRBV7-6 with TRBJ2-1; TRBD2 matches at 8 bases. CDR1 and CDR2 from the germline V gene are SGHVS and FNYEAQ. CDR3 length: 15 residues. The V gene end was trimmed by 2 bases and the J gene end by 5 bases; junction bases not matched to a gene: 5. As DNA, the CDR3 is TGTGCCAGCAGCTTAAAACTAGCGGAAGACAATGAGCAGTTCTTC. Its translation: CASSLKLAEDNEQFF.

This clone has more than one count but fewer than ten. CDR3 DNA: TGCGCCAGCAGTGAAACTTTCAGGGTGGGGACTGAAGCTTTCTTT. Translating it yields CASSETFRVGTEAFF. This chain links TRBV10-2 with TRBJ1-1, with D perhaps TRBD1 (5 bases). CDR3 length equals 15 residues. V lost 3 bases and J lost 5, with 16 bases in between. Germline CDR1 reads WSHSY; CDR2 reads SAAADI.

J is TRBJ2-7 and V is TRBV30; 8 positions agree with TRBD1. There are 13 residues in the CDR3. Germline trimming cut 4 bases from V and 2 bases from J; bases unmatched to any gene: 4. Germline V gene lookup returns CDR1 GTSNPN and CDR2 SVGIG (reference sequence). CDR3 in amino acids: CAWNPGQAYEQYF. CDR3 nucleotides: TGTGCCTGGAACCCGGGACAGGCCTACGAGCAGTACTTC.

This clone showed up just a few times. The chain has TRBV28 and TRBJ1-1; a weak D match, TRBD1 (5 bases). The CDR3 covers 13 residues. CDR1 is MDHEN and CDR2 is SYDVKM in the germline V gene. V lost 5 bases and J 8 bases, leaving 15 bases between the germline ends. The CDR3 DNA reads TGTGCCAGCAGTCCAGGACATATAGTCGAAGCTTTCTTT. The encoded protein is CASSPGHIVEAFF.

This clone occurred a few times. The chain joins TRBV5-1 to TRBJ2-3; D unresolved. Germline loops: CDR1 SGHRS, CDR2 YFSETQ. The CDR3 consists of 15 residues. Trimming removed 2 bases at V and 0 bases at J, with 10 bases between. The CDR3 region has the DNA TGCGCCAGCAGCTTTGGGCTCAGTAGCACAGATACGCAGTATTTT. Encoded protein: CASSFGLSSTDTQYF.

The V and J genes are TRBV27 and TRBJ2-7; D might be TRBD1 (5 bases). Germline assignment: CDR1 MNHEY and CDR2 SMNVEV (reference sequence). The V end was cut by 3 bases, the J end by 2 bases, with 17 bases between. The CDR3 sequence is 16 residues long. The CDR3 DNA is TGTGCCAGCAGTTTTGGTAATAGCAACAGGCCCTACGAGCAGTACTTC. This encodes CASSFGNSNRPYEQYF.

In its sample, this clone was seen a few times. V and J are TRBV18 and TRBJ1-1, with 9 bases fitting TRBD1. The CDR3 extends over 14 amino acids. Per the germline V gene, CDR1 is KGHSH and CDR2 is LQKENI. V shed 2 bases, J shed 3 bases, and the junction held 1 base outside the gene matches. The CDR3 spells CASSPRQGDTEAFF. DNA for the CDR3: TGTGCCAGCTCACCAAGACAGGGGGACACTGAAGCTTTCTTT.

This sequence joins TRBV7-2 and TRBJ1-2, with 10 bases aligning to TRBD1. The CDR3 covers 14 residues. Germline trimming cut 5 bases from V and 4 bases from J; bases unmatched to any gene: 4. Germline V gene sequence: CDR1 SGHTA, CDR2 FQGNSA. In nucleotides, the CDR3 is TGTGCCAGCAGCCAGACAGGGGGCGGCTATGGCTACACCTTC. This sequence encodes CASSQTGGGYGYTF. Full variable domain (outside the CDR3, taken from reference TRBV7-2 and TRBJ1-2): GAGVSQSPSNKVTEKGKDVELRCDPISGHTALYWYRQSLGQGLEFLIYFQGNSAPDKSGLPSDRFSAERTGGSVSTLTIQRTQQEDSAVYLCASSQTGGGYGYTFGSGTRLTVV.

The chain carries TRBV9 and TRBJ2-4, with a possible D match to TRBD2 (5 bases). The germline V gene has CDR1 SGDLS and CDR2 YYNGEE. The ends were cut back, 3 bases at V and 0 bases at J, with 19 bases in the middle. This CDR3 comprises 18 residues. CDR3 in amino acids: CASSGGVSTGLAKNIQYF. The CDR3 DNA follows: TGTGCCAGCAGCGGGGGTGTTTCGACGGGGTTAGCCAAAAACATTCAGTACTTC.

J is TRBJ2-1 and V is TRBV6-6, with 7 bases lining up with TRBD2. The germline V gene encodes CDR1 MNHNY and CDR2 SVGAGI (reference sequence). This CDR3 has 15 residues. V was pared by 2 bases and J by 4 bases, with 5 bases of the junction left unmatched. The CDR3: CASSYVGLPYNEQFF. CDR3 sequence (DNA): TGTGCCAGCAGTTACGTGGGACTACCGTACAATGAGCAGTTCTTC.

The V call is TRBV18, the J call TRBJ2-7; 11 bases agree with TRBD2. CDR1 is KGHSH and CDR2 is LQKENI in the germline V gene. Germline trimming cut 2 bases from V and 3 bases from J; bases unmatched to any gene: 3. The CDR3 runs 15 residues. The CDR3 DNA reads as TGTGCCAGCTCACCAGCCGGGACTAGCGGCTACGAGCAGTACTTC. Amino acid sequence: CASSPAGTSGYEQYF.

The rearrangement links TRBV5-1 to TRBJ2-3, with 7 bases lining up with TRBD2. Germline-derived CDR1 and CDR2 are SGHRS and YFSETQ. The CDR3 totals 14 residues. V was clipped by 1 base and J by 6 bases; unmatched bases: 5. The CDR3 DNA follows: TGCGCCAGCAGCTTGAATGGGGAGGGCGATACGCAGTATTTT. Translating it yields CASSLNGEGDTQYF.

The V gene is TRBV4-1, the J gene TRBJ2-1; 11 bases map to TRBD1. Germline assignment: CDR1 MGHRA and CDR2 YSYEKL. After removal of 1 base from V and 8 bases from J, the junction contained 19 bases not matched to a gene. The CDR3 totals 20 residues. The CDR3 here is CASSQGGGQGAGGWSYEQFF. The CDR3 DNA is TGCGCCAGCAGCCAAGGGGGAGGACAGGGGGCTGGTGGGTGGTCGTATGAGCAGTTCTTC.

The rearrangement joins TRBV27 to TRBJ1-1; 7 bases match TRBD1. Germline CDR1 MNHEY, CDR2 SMNVEV (reference sequence). J was trimmed by 8 bases and V by 5 bases; bases with no gene match: 14. The CDR3 totals 15 residues. The CDR3 is CASSAYSGGRREAFF. In DNA form, the CDR3 reads TGTGCCAGCAGTGCGTACTCAGGGGGACGCCGGGAAGCTTTCTTT.

The chain employs TRBV7-8 and TRBJ2-2; 11 bases line up with TRBD1. CDR1 is SGHVS and CDR2 is FQNEAQ in the germline V gene. The CDR3 has 17 residues. With V trimmed by 4 bases and J by 3 bases, 7 bases remained unmatched. Here the CDR3 reads CASSSTGTGGYTGELFF. The CDR3 DNA is TGTGCCAGCAGCTCCACCGGGACAGGGGGATACACCGGGGAGCTGTTTTTT.

The J gene is TRBJ2-5, the V gene TRBV27; 8 bases are a match to TRBD2. Trimming at V came to 5 bases and at J to 2 bases, leaving 10 bases not matched to a gene. Germline V gives CDR1 MNHEY, CDR2 SMNVEV (reference sequence). The CDR3 totals 16 residues. CDR3 residues: CASSSGRRGRQETQYF. For the CDR3, the DNA is TGTGCCAGCAGTAGCGGGAGACGGGGGAGGCAAGAGACCCAGTACTTC.

V usage is TRBV19 and J usage is TRBJ2-1; 7 bases line up with TRBD1. Germline loops: CDR1 LNHDA, CDR2 SQIVND (reference sequence). Trimming took 0 bases from V and 6 from J; bases not matched to a gene: 14. This CDR3 spans 18 amino acids. The CDR3 here is CASSIEDPGAGGRNEQFF. In DNA, the CDR3 is TGTGCCAGTAGTATAGAGGACCCCGGGGCAGGGGGACGCAATGAGCAGTTCTTC. Full variable domain (rest looked up from reference TRBV19 and TRBJ2-1): DGGITQSPKYLFRKEGQNVTLSCEQNLNHDAMYWYRQDPGQGLRLIYYSQIVNDFQKGDIAEGYSVSREKKESFPLTVTSAQKNPTAFYLCASSIEDPGAGGRNEQFFGPGTRLTVL.

V is TRBV4-3 and J is TRBJ2-3; D possibly corresponds to TRBD2 (6 bases). This CDR3 region has 14 residues. Germline lookup yields CDR1 LGHNA and CDR2 YSLEER. Trimming pared 1 base from V and 8 bases from J, leaving 13 bases between. The CDR3 here is CASSQVLAEATQYF. In DNA form, the CDR3 reads TGCGCCAGCAGCCAAGTACTAGCTGAGGCTACGCAGTATTTT.

The CDR3 loop reads CAWSVLMNTEAFF. The CDR3, as DNA: TGTGCCTGGAGTGTCTTAATGAACACTGAAGCTTTCTTT. The chain joins TRBV30 to TRBJ1-1, with D uncertain. CDR1 GTSNPN and CDR2 SVGIG come from the germline V gene (reference sequence). Trimming took off 0 bases at V and 0 bases at J, with 5 bases between the two ends. There are 13 residues in the CDR3.

This clone has just a few counts. This rearrangement joins TRBV28 to TRBJ2-1; TRBD2 might be the D (6 bases). Germline CDR1 and CDR2: MDHEN and SYDVKM. CDR3 length: 14 residues. V was cut by 4 bases and J by 0 bases, with 7 bases left in between. In DNA form, the CDR3 reads TGTGCCAGCAGTTCGGGAGACTCCTACAATGAGCAGTTCTTC. Its protein is CASSSGDSYNEQFF.

This clone occurred a few times. The chain joins TRBV7-3 to TRBJ2-5; 8 bases are shared with TRBD2. Germline CDR1 reads SGHTA; CDR2 reads FQGTGA. The V and J ends lost 1 base and 4 bases, in that order; junction bases with no gene match: 5. The CDR3 length is 15 residues. The CDR3 DNA sequence: TGTGCCAGCAGCTTAAACGGCCTAGCGGGAGAGACCCAGTACTTC. This sequence encodes CASSLNGLAGETQYF.

The V call is TRBV28, the J call TRBJ1-2, with D hard to call. This CDR3 has 12 residues. V gave up 6 bases and J gave up 1 base, with 6 bases separating them. The V gene's germline CDR1 is MDHEN and CDR2 SYDVKM. CDR3 sequence reads: CASRGRNYGYTF. Here the CDR3 DNA reads TGTGCCAGCAGGGGCCGTAACTATGGCTACACCTTC.